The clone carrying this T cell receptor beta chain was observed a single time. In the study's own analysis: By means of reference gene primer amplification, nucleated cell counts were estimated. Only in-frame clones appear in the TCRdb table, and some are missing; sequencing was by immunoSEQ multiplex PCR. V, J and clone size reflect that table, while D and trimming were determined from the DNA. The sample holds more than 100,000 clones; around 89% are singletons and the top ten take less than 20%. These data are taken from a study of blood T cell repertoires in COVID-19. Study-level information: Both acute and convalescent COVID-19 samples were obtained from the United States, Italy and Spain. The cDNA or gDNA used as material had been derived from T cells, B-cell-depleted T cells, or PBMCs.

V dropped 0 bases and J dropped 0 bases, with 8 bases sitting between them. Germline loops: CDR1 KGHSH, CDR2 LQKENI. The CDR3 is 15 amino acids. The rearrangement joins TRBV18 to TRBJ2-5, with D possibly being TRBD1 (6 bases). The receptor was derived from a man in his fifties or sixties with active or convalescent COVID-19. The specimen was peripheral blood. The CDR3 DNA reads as TGTGCCAGCTCACCACCCGGACAGTACCAAGAGACCCAGTACTTC. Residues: CASSPPGQYQETQYF. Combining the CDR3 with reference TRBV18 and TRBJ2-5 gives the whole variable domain NAGVMQNPRHLVRRRGQEARLRCSPMKGHSHVYWYRQLPEEGLKFMVYLQKENIIDESGMPKERFSAEFPKEGPSILRIQQVVRGDSAAYFCASSPPGQYQETQYFGPGTRLLVL.